These T cell receptor beta chains were read from a single sample in a study of blood T cell repertoires in COVID-19. Data came from immunoSEQ multiplex PCR; TCRdb stores just in-frame clones and leaves some out. Found here are about 110,000 clones, approximately 87% of them singletons; the top ten hold 6% to 7%. Sequencing used peripheral blood. These receptors all stem from a woman aged 45-60 years with acute or convalescent COVID-19. CDR3s include the opening cysteine and the closing phenylalanine or tryptophan. D genes are given only for firm matches. Clone size is stated in some rows and not others, as once, few, many or a class when expanded.

d_gene: NA
abundance: NA
j_gene: TRBJ1-5
v_gene: TRBV10-3
CDR3aa: CAISESTIGGQPQHF
CDR3nt: TGTGCCATCAGTGAGTCGACTATTGGTGGACAGCCCCAGCATTTT

d_gene: NA
abundance: NA
j_gene: TRBJ1-1
v_gene: TRBV30
CDR3aa: CAWSDRQTEAFF
CDR3nt: TGTGCCTGGAGTGACAGACAGACTGAAGCTTTCTTT

d_gene: NA
abundance: NA
j_gene: TRBJ1-1
v_gene: TRBV6-5
CDR3aa: CASSYSTGGLTEAFF
CDR3nt: TGTGCCAGCAGTTACTCGACCGGGGGGCTCACTGAAGCTTTCTTT

d_gene: NA
abundance: NA
j_gene: TRBJ1-5
v_gene: TRBV5-1
CDR3aa: CASSPGAGANQPQHF
CDR3nt: TGCGCCAGCAGCCCCGGCGCTGGGGCCAATCAGCCCCAGCATTTT

d_gene: NA
abundance: NA
j_gene: TRBJ2-7
v_gene: TRBV28
CDR3aa: CASSYPGQSYEQYF
CDR3nt: TGTGCCAGCAGTTACCCCGGACAGAGCTACGAGCAGTACTTC

d_gene: NA
abundance: NA
j_gene: TRBJ1-2
v_gene: TRBV12-3/TRBV12-4
CDR3aa: CASSLERTDGYTF
CDR3nt: TGTGCCAGCAGTTTAGAGCGGACAGATGGCTACACCTTC

d_gene: NA
abundance: NA
j_gene: TRBJ1-1
v_gene: TRBV2
CDR3aa: CASHSGYTEAFF
CDR3nt: TGTGCCAGCCACAGCGGATACACTGAAGCTTTCTTT

d_gene: NA
abundance: NA
j_gene: TRBJ1-5
v_gene: TRBV19
CDR3aa: CASSEPGSLYQPQHF
CDR3nt: TGTGCCAGTAGTGAACCCGGGTCCCTTTATCAGCCCCAGCATTTT

d_gene: NA
abundance: NA
j_gene: TRBJ1-2
v_gene: TRBV5-6
CDR3aa: CASSQYRANAYGYTF
CDR3nt: TGTGCCAGCAGCCAGTACAGGGCGAATGCCTATGGCTACACCTTC

d_gene: TRBD1
abundance: few
j_gene: TRBJ1-2
v_gene: TRBV10-1
CDR3aa: CASRVDREEINYGYTF
CDR3nt: TGCGCCAGCAGGGTAGACAGGGAGGAAATTAACTATGGCTACACCTTC

d_gene: NA
abundance: NA
j_gene: TRBJ1-6
v_gene: TRBV14
CDR3aa: CASSQTRSSLHF
CDR3nt: TGTGCCAGCAGCCAGACTCGTAGTTCCCTCCACTTT

d_gene: NA
abundance: NA
j_gene: TRBJ2-2
v_gene: TRBV5-1
CDR3aa: CASSLSLAGKTGELFF
CDR3nt: TGCGCCAGCAGCTTGTCGTTGGCAGGGAAGACCGGGGAGCTGTTTTTT

d_gene: NA
abundance: NA
j_gene: TRBJ1-2
v_gene: TRBV19
CDR3aa: CASSIRHREYGYTF
CDR3nt: TGTGCCAGTAGTATCCGCCACCGGGAGTATGGCTACACCTTC

d_gene: NA
abundance: NA
j_gene: TRBJ2-1
v_gene: TRBV10-3
CDR3aa: CAISESGAPRYNEQFF
CDR3nt: TGTGCCATCAGTGAGTCAGGGGCCCCCCGTTACAATGAGCAGTTCTTC

d_gene: TRBD1
abundance: NA
j_gene: TRBJ2-1
v_gene: TRBV5-4
CDR3aa: CASSFLRDRVSSYNEQFF
CDR3nt: TGTGCCAGCAGCTTTCTCCGGGACAGAGTGAGCTCCTACAATGAGCAGTTCTTC

d_gene: TRBD2
abundance: NA
j_gene: TRBJ2-3
v_gene: TRBV7-2
CDR3aa: CASSLGGGARAQF
CDR3nt: TGTGCCAGCAGCCTGGGGGGAGGGGCGCGGGCCCAGTTT

d_gene: TRBD1
abundance: NA
j_gene: TRBJ1-1
v_gene: TRBV7-8
CDR3aa: CASSLGQANTEAFF
CDR3nt: TGTGCCAGCAGCTTGGGACAGGCCAACACTGAAGCTTTCTTT

d_gene: TRBD2
abundance: NA
j_gene: TRBJ2-6
v_gene: TRBV2
CDR3aa: CASSRGGSGANVLTF
CDR3nt: TGTGCCAGCAGTCGGGGGGGCTCTGGGGCCAACGTCCTGACTTTC

d_gene: NA
abundance: NA
j_gene: TRBJ1-1
v_gene: TRBV7-8
CDR3aa: CASSLRGGELEAFF
CDR3nt: TGTGCCAGCAGCTTAAGGGGGGGAGAGCTTGAAGCTTTCTTT

d_gene: TRBD1
abundance: NA
j_gene: TRBJ1-1
v_gene: TRBV19
CDR3aa: CASSNHRGTEAFF
CDR3nt: TGTGCCAGTAGTAATCACAGGGGAACTGAAGCTTTCTTT

d_gene: TRBD2
abundance: NA
j_gene: TRBJ2-5
v_gene: TRBV3-1/TRBV3-2
CDR3aa: CASSPSTSWGETQYF
CDR3nt: TGTGCCAGCAGCCCATCGACTAGCTGGGGTGAGACCCAGTACTTC

d_gene: NA
abundance: NA
j_gene: TRBJ2-1
v_gene: TRBV19
CDR3aa: CASTAGSSSYNEQFF
CDR3nt: TGTGCCAGTACGGCAGGATCGAGCTCCTACAATGAGCAGTTCTTC

d_gene: TRBD2
abundance: NA
j_gene: TRBJ2-7
v_gene: TRBV11-1
CDR3aa: CASSLGLAAIEQYF
CDR3nt: TGTGCCAGCAGCTTAGGGCTAGCGGCGATCGAGCAGTACTTC

d_gene: NA
abundance: NA
j_gene: TRBJ1-1
v_gene: TRBV28
CDR3aa: CASSLGGLNTEAFF
CDR3nt: TGTGCCAGCAGTTTAGGAGGCTTGAACACTGAAGCTTTCTTT

d_gene: NA
abundance: NA
j_gene: TRBJ1-2
v_gene: TRBV24-1
CDR3aa: CATSDFEGYGYTF
CDR3nt: TGTGCCACCAGTGATTTCGAGGGCTATGGCTACACCTTC

d_gene: NA
abundance: NA
j_gene: TRBJ2-7
v_gene: TRBV3-1/TRBV3-2
CDR3aa: CASSQEASAGYHWGEQYF
CDR3nt: TGTGCCAGCAGCCAAGAGGCCTCTGCAGGGTACCATTGGGGCGAGCAGTACTTC

d_gene: TRBD2
abundance: NA
j_gene: TRBJ2-3
v_gene: TRBV5-1
CDR3aa: CASSLEPSGAPTDTQYF
CDR3nt: TGCGCCAGCAGCTTGGAGCCTAGCGGGGCCCCCACAGATACGCAGTATTTT

d_gene: TRBD1
abundance: NA
j_gene: TRBJ1-1
v_gene: TRBV10-3
CDR3aa: CAISDQPGQTFSGTEAFF
CDR3nt: TGTGCCATCAGTGACCAACCGGGACAGACATTTTCGGGCACTGAAGCTTTCTTT

d_gene: TRBD1
abundance: NA
j_gene: TRBJ1-4
v_gene: TRBV4-2
CDR3aa: CATGTGNEKLFF
CDR3nt: TGTGCCACCGGGACAGGGAATGAAAAACTGTTTTTT

d_gene: NA
abundance: NA
j_gene: TRBJ1-1
v_gene: TRBV6-2/TRBV6-3
CDR3aa: CASSKRSQAFF
CDR3nt: TGTGCCAGCAGTAAAAGGAGCCAAGCTTTCTTT

d_gene: TRBD2
abundance: few
j_gene: TRBJ2-5
v_gene: TRBV3-1/TRBV3-2
CDR3aa: CASSPLRSGGASETQYF
CDR3nt: TGTGCCAGCAGCCCCCTACGTAGCGGGGGGGCCTCAGAGACCCAGTACTTC

d_gene: TRBD2
abundance: once
j_gene: TRBJ2-2
v_gene: TRBV3-1/TRBV3-2
CDR3aa: CASNHSIRGGNTGELFF
CDR3nt: TGTGCCAGCAACCACTCGATACGGGGGGGGAACACCGGGGAGCTGTTTTTT

d_gene: TRBD2
abundance: NA
j_gene: TRBJ2-3
v_gene: TRBV9
CDR3aa: CASSAQAFRGGATDTQYF
CDR3nt: TGTGCCAGCAGCGCCCAAGCCTTTCGCGGGGGGGCGACAGATACGCAGTATTTT

d_gene: TRBD1
abundance: NA
j_gene: TRBJ2-1
v_gene: TRBV6-2/TRBV6-3
CDR3aa: CASSLTGDNEQFF
CDR3nt: TGTGCCAGCAGCCTCACAGGGGACAATGAGCAGTTCTTC

d_gene: TRBD1
abundance: NA
j_gene: TRBJ2-2
v_gene: TRBV27
CDR3aa: CASRRRGPTGELFF
CDR3nt: TGTGCCAGCAGGCGCAGGGGGCCAACCGGGGAGCTGTTTTTT

d_gene: NA
abundance: NA
j_gene: TRBJ2-2
v_gene: TRBV7-8
CDR3aa: CASSKGLDTGELFF
CDR3nt: TGTGCCAGCAGCAAGGGACTTGACACCGGGGAGCTGTTTTTT

d_gene: NA
abundance: NA
j_gene: TRBJ1-3
v_gene: TRBV12-3/TRBV12-4
CDR3aa: CASSLFGDTIYF
CDR3nt: TGTGCCAGCAGCTTATTCGGGGACACCATATATTTT

d_gene: TRBD1
abundance: NA
j_gene: TRBJ2-7
v_gene: TRBV6-2/TRBV6-3
CDR3aa: CASSLGQGVYEQYF
CDR3nt: TGTGCCAGCAGCCTGGGACAGGGGGTCTACGAGCAGTACTTC

d_gene: NA
abundance: NA
j_gene: TRBJ1-1
v_gene: TRBV14
CDR3aa: CASSQDLGGMNTEAFF
CDR3nt: TGTGCCAGCAGCCAAGATCTTGGGGGGATGAACACTGAAGCTTTCTTT